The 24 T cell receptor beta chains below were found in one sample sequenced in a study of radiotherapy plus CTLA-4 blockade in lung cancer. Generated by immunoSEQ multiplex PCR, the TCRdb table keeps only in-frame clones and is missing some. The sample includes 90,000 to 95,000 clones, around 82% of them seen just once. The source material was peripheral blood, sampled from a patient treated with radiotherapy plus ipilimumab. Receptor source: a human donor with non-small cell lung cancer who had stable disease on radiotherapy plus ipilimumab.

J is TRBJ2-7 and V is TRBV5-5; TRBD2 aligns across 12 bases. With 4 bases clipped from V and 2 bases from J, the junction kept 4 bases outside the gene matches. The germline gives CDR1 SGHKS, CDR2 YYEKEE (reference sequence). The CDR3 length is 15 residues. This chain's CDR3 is CASSPLAGGAYEQYF. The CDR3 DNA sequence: TGTGCCAGCAGCCCTCTAGCGGGAGGGGCCTACGAGCAGTACTTC.

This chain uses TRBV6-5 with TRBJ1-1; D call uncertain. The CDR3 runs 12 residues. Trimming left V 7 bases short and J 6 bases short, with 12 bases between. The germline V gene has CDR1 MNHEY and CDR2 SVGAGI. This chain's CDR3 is CASTPPDPEAFF. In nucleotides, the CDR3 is TGTGCCAGCACCCCCCCGGACCCTGAAGCTTTCTTT.

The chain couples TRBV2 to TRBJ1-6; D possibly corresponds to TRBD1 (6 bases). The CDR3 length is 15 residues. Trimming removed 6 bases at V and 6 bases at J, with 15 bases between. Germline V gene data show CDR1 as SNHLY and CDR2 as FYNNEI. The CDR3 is CASREVRGVNSPLHF. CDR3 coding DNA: TGTGCCAGCAGGGAGGTCAGGGGTGTTAATTCACCCCTCCACTTT.

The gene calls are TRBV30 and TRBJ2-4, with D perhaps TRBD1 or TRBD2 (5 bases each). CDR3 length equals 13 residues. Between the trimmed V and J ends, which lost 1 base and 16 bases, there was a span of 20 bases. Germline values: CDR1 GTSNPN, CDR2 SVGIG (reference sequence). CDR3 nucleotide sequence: TGTGCCTGGAGTGGGGACCGCACTTATCCACGTTACTTC. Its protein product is CAWSGDRTYPRYF.

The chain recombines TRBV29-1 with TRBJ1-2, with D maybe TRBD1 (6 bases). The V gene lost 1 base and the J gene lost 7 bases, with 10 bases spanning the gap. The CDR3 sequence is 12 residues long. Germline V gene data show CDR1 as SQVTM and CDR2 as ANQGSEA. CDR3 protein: CSVEGGAGGYTF. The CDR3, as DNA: TGCAGCGTTGAAGGGGGGGCTGGTGGCTACACCTTC.

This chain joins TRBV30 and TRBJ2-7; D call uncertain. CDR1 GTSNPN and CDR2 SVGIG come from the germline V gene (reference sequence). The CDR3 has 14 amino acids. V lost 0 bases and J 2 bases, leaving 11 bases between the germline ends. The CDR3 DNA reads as TGTGCCTGGAGTGTAGGGTGGCAGGCCTACGAGCAGTACTTC. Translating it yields CAWSVGWQAYEQYF.

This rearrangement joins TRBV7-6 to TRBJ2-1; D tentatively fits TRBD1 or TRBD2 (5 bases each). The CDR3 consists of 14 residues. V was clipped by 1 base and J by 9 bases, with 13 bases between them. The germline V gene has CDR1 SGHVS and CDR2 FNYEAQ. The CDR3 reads CASSLGGVQGEQFF. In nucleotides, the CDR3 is TGTGCCAGCAGCTTAGGAGGGGTACAAGGTGAGCAGTTCTTC. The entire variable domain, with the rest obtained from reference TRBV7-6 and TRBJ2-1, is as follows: GAGVSQSPRYKVTKRGQDVALRCDPISGHVSLYWYRQALGQGPEFLTYFNYEAQQDKSGLPNDRFSAERPEGSISTLTIQRTEQRDSAMYRCASSLGGVQGEQFFGPGTRLTVL.

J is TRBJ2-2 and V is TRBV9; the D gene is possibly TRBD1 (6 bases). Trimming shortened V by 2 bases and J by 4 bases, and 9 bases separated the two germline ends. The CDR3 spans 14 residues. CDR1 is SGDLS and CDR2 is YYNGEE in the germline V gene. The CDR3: CASSVLQGTGELFF. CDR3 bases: TGTGCCAGCAGCGTGCTACAGGGCACCGGGGAGCTGTTTTTT.

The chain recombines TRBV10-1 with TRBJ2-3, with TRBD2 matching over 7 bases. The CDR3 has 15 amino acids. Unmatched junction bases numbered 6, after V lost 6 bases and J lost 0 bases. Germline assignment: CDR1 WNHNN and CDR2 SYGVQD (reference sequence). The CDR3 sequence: CASSRLAQSTDTQYF. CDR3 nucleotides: TGCGCCAGCAGCCGACTAGCCCAGAGCACAGATACGCAGTATTTT.

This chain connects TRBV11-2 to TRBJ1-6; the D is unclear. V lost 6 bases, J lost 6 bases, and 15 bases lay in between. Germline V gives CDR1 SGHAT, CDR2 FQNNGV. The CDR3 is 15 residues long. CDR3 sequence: CASSFDGIGNSPLHF. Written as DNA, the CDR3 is TGTGCCAGCAGTTTTGATGGGATTGGTAATTCACCCCTCCACTTT.

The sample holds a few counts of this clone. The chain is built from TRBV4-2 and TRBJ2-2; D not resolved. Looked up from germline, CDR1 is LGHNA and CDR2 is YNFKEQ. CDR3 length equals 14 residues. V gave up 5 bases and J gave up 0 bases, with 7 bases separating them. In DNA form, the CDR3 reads TGTGCCAGCAGCAGAGACCCGAACACCGGGGAGCTGTTTTTT. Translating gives CASSRDPNTGELFF.

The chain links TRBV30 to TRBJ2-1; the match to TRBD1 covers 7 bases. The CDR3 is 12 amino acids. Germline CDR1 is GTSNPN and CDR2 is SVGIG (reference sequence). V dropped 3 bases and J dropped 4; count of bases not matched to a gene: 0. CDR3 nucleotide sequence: TGTGCCTGGAGCAGGGGGTACAATGAGCAGTTCTTC. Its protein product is CAWSRGYNEQFF.

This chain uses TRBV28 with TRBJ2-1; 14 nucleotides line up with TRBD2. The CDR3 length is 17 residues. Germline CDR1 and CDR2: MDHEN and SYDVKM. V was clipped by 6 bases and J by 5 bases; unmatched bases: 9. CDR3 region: CASSQTSGRALDNEQFF. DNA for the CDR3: TGTGCCAGCAGCCAGACTAGCGGGAGGGCCCTCGACAATGAGCAGTTCTTC.

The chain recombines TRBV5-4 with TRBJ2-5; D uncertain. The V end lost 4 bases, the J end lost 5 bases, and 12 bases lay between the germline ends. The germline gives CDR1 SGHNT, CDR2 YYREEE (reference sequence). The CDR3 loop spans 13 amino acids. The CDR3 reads CASSPIIGETQYF. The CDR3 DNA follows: TGTGCCAGCAGCCCTATTATCGGGGAGACCCAGTACTTC.

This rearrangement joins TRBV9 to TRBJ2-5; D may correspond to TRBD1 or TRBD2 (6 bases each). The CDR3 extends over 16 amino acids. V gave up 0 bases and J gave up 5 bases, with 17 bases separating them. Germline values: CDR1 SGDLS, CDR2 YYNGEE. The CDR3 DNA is TGTGCCAGCAGCGTAGTCCCGGGGGCCGGGGCGGAGACCCAGTACTTC. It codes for CASSVVPGAGAETQYF.

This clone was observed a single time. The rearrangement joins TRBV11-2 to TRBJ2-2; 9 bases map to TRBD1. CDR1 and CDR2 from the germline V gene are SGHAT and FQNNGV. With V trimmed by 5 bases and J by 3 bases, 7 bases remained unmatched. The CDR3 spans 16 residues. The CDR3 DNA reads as TGTGCCAGCAGCCCGGCGGGACAGGGTCACACCGGGGAGCTGTTTTTT. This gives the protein CASSPAGQGHTGELFF.

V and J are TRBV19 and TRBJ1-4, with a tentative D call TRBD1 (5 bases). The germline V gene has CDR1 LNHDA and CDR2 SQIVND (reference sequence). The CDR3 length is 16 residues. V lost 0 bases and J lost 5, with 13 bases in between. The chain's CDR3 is CASSIDRGRTNEKLFF. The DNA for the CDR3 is TGTGCCAGTAGTATAGATCGGGGACGGACCAATGAAAAACTGTTTTTT.

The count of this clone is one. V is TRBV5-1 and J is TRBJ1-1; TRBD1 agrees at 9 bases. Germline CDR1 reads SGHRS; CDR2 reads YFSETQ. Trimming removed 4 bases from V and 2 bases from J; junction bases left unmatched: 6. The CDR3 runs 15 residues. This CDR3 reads CASSPRQGDNTEAFF. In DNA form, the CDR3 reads TGCGCCAGCAGCCCCCGACAGGGGGACAACACTGAAGCTTTCTTT.

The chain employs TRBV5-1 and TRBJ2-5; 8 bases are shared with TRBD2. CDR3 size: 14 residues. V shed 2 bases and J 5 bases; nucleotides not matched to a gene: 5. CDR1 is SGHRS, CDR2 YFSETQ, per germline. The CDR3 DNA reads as TGCGCCAGCAGCTTTGGCGGGGGGCAGGAGACCCAGTACTTC. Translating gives CASSFGGGQETQYF.

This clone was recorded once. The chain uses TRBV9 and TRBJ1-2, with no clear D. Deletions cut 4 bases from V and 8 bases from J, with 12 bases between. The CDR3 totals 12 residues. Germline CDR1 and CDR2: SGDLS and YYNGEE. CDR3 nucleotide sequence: TGTGCCAGCAGCACCCGGGCCCGGGGCTACACCTTC. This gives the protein CASSTRARGYTF.

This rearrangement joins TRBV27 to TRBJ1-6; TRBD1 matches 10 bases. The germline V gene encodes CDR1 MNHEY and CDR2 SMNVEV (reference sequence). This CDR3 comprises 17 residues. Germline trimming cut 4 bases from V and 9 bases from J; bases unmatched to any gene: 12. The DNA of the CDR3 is TGTGCCAGCAGTTCTACCACCGGGACAGGGGTTGTTTCACCCCTCCACTTT. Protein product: CASSSTTGTGVVSPLHF.

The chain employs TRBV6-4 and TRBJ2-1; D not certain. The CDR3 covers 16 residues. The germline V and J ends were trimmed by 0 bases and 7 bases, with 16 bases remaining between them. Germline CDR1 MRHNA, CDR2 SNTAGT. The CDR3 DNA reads TGTGCCAGCAGTGACTCGAGGCAGGCAGGTGGGAATGAGCAGTTCTTC. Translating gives CASSDSRQAGGNEQFF.

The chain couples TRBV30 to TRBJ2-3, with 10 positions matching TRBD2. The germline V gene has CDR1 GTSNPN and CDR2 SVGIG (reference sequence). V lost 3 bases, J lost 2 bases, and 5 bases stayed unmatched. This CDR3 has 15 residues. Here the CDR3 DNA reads TGTGCCTGGAGGAGACTAGCGGGCTCCACAGATACGCAGTATTTT. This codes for CAWRRLAGSTDTQYF.

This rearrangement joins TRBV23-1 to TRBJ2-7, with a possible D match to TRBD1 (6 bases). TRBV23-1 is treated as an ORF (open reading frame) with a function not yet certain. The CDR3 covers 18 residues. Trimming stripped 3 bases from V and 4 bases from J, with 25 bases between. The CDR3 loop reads CASSQTSKGELPGYEQYF. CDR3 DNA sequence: TGCGCCAGCAGTCAGACCTCGAAGGGGGAGTTGCCCGGGTACGAGCAGTACTTC.